One and the same sample provided the 9 T cell receptor beta chains below, sequenced in a study of identical twins. From the 5' RACE reads, TCRdb called clonotypes with MiXCR, one entry per CDR3 protein. The data show 200,000 to 250,000 distinct CDR3 sequences, with about 7.5% seen just once and 1.5% to 2.5% held by the top ten. These same data were also listed under a study on yellow fever vaccine responses in identical twins.

Source material: memory (CD45RO+) T cells sorted from blood. The source of these receptors is a young woman in good health.

This clonotype came up many times. The rearrangement uses TRBV3-1 and TRBJ2-7, with D unclear. V gave up 7 bases and J gave up 4 bases, with 14 bases separating them. This CDR3 contains 13 residues. Germline CDR1 LGHDT, CDR2 YNNKEL (reference sequence). CDR3 region: CASTPGPPYEQYF. CDR3 nucleotides: TGTGCCAGCACACCAGGACCCCCTTACGAGCAGTACTTC.

The table lists this clonotype with a few counts. The chain couples TRBV27 to TRBJ1-1, with no clear D. The germline V gene encodes CDR1 MNHEY and CDR2 SMNVEV (reference sequence). Deletions cut 4 bases from V and 0 bases from J, with 15 bases between. There are 16 residues in the CDR3. The DNA of the CDR3 is TGTGCCAGCAGTTCCCCCTATTTGGGAATGAACACTGAAGCTTTCTTT. Translated, it gives CASSSPYLGMNTEAFF.

The chain carries TRBV2 and TRBJ2-7; perhaps TRBD2 as D (5 bases). The germline V gene encodes CDR1 SNHLY and CDR2 FYNNEI. Between the trimmed V and J ends, which lost 2 bases and 9 bases, there was a span of 17 bases. CDR3 length equals 14 residues. This CDR3 reads CASSENLGVVRQYF. The CDR3 nucleotides are TGTGCCAGCAGTGAAAACCTCGGGGTTGTACGGCAGTACTTC.

This clonotype was counted between two and nine times. The chain carries TRBV6-2 or TRBV6-3 and TRBJ2-1; 8 bases align to TRBD2. After removal of 4 bases from V and 0 bases from J, the junction contained 5 bases not matched to a gene. This CDR3 contains 16 residues. CDR1 and CDR2 from the germline V gene are MNHEY and SVGEGT. CDR3 sequence reads: CASSSVAGLSYNEQFF. The CDR3 bases are TGTGCCAGCAGTTCAGTAGCGGGACTCTCCTACAATGAGCAGTTCTTC.

This clonotype was observed a handful of times. The chain is built from TRBV11-1 and TRBJ2-2; 8 nucleotides agree with TRBD1. The CDR3 loop spans 18 amino acids. With 2 bases clipped from V and 0 bases from J, the junction kept 8 bases outside the gene matches. The germline gives CDR1 SGHAT, CDR2 FQDESV (reference sequence). The CDR3 loop reads CASSLKQGGPTNTGELFF. The CDR3, as DNA: TGTGCCAGCAGCTTAAAACAGGGGGGCCCAACGAACACCGGGGAGCTGTTTTTT.

This clonotype was recorded a few times. The chain couples TRBV20-1 to TRBJ2-1; possible D gene TRBD2, 5 bases. Per the germline V gene, CDR1 is DFQATT and CDR2 is SNEGSKA (reference sequence). The CDR3 sequence is 14 residues long. Deletions cut 0 bases from V and 4 bases from J, with 10 bases between. The DNA for the CDR3 is TGCAGTGCTAGAGAGGACTGGGAATACAATGAGCAGTTCTTC. Translating gives CSAREDWEYNEQFF.

This clonotype was seen many times. The CDR3 loop reads CASSLRAQISYEQYF. The CDR3 DNA reads TGTGCCAGCAGTCTCCGGGCCCAAATATCCTACGAGCAGTACTTC. The chain combines TRBV12-3 or TRBV12-4 with TRBJ2-7; D is undetermined. This CDR3 comprises 15 residues. Trimming stripped 5 bases from V and 1 base from J, with 15 bases between.

The chain combines TRBV5-5 with TRBJ2-5, with 10 bases identical to TRBD1. J gave up 2 bases and V 2 bases, and 6 bases lay outside the gene matches. The CDR3 covers 16 residues. The germline CDR1 and CDR2 sequences are SGHKS and YYEKEE (reference sequence). The CDR3 DNA reads TGTGCCAGCAGCTTACTGACAGGGGGCGGTCAAGAGACCCAGTACTTC. This codes for CASSLLTGGGQETQYF.

The chain links TRBV30 to TRBJ1-2, with 9 bases fitting TRBD1. The junction had 6 bases not matched to a gene; V was cut back by 3 bases and J by 4 bases. This CDR3 spans 14 amino acids. Germline V lookup: CDR1 GTSNPN, CDR2 SVGIG (reference sequence). Written as DNA, the CDR3 is TGTGCCTGGAGGGTTCAGGACAGGGGCTATGGCTACACCTTC. Amino acid sequence: CAWRVQDRGYGYTF.